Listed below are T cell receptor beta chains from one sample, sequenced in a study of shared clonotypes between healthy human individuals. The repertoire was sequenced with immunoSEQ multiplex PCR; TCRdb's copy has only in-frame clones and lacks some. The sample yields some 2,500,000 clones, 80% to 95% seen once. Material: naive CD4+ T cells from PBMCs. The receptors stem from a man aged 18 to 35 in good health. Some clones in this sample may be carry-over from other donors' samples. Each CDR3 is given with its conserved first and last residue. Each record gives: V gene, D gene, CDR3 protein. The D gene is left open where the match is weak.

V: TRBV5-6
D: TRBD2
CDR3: CASSLTREGSYEQYF

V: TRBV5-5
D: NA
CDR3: CASSLQEGSNTEAFF

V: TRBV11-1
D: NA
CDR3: CASSTPGVATDTQYF

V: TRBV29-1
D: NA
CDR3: CSVEDGSHPGPPLHF

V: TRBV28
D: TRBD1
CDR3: CASSRSGGITEAFF

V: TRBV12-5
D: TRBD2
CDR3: CASGNLAGDGETQYF

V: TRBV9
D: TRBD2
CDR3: CASSARGTSVTDTQYF

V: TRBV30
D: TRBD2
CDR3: CAWKRGLAGYEQYF

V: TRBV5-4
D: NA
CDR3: CASSPPGGDSSNEQFF

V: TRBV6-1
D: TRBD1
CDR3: CASSEAIVGGNEQYF

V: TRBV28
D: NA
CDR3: CASMYGRVWYF

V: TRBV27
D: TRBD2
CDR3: CASSSPGLAGPYEQYF

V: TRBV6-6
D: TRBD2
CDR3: CASSAQREGRDTQYF

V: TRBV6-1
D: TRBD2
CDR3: CAGTSGRTDTQYF

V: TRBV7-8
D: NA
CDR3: CASSLRSGHGLSGNEQFF

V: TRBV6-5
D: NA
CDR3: CASSYGLTQYF

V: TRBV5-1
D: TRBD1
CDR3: CASSRGGADNEKLFF

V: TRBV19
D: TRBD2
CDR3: CASGRASGVNTGELFF

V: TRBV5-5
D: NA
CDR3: CASSGAGGREGYTF

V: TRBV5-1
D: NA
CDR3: CASSPPQGTGELFF

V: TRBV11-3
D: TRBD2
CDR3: CASSLGRAGGPEQFF

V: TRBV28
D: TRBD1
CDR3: CASSLRTGRSNQPQHF

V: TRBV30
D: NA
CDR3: CAWSAETQYF